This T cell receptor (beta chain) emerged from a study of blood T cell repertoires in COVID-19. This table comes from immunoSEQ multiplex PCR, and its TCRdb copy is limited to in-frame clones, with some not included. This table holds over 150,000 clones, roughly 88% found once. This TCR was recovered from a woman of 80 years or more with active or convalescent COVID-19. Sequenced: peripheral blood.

The DNA for the CDR3 is TGTGCCTGGAGTGCAGGGACAGGGCCCGAGCAGTACTTC. As protein: CAWSAGTGPEQYF. This chain joins TRBV30 and TRBJ2-7; 9 positions agree with TRBD1. The V segment lost 1 base and the J segment 6 bases; nucleotides outside the gene matches: 4. The CDR3 loop spans 13 amino acids. The germline V gene has CDR1 GTSNPN and CDR2 SVGIG (reference sequence).